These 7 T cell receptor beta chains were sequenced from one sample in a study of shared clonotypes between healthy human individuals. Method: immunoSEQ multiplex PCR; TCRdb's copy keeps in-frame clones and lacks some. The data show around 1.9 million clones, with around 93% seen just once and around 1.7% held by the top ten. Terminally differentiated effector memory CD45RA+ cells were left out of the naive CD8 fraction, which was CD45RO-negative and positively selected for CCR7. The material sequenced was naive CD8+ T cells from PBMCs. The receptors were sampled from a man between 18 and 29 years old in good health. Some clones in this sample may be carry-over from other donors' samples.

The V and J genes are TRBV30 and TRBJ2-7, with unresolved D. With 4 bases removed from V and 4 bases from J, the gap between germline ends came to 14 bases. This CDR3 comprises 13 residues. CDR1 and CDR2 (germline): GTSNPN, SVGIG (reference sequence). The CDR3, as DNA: TGTGCCTGGACTGGCAGACTGAATTACGAGCAGTACTTC. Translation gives CAWTGRLNYEQYF.

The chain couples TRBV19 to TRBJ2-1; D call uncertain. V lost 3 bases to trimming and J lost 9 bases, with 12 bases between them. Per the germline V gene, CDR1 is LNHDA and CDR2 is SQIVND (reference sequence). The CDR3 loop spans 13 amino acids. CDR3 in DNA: TGTGCCAGTAGTATTACGGGTTTCCGTGAGCAGTTCTTC. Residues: CASSITGFREQFF.

DNA for the CDR3: TGTGCCAGCAGCCCCCCCGGCGGGTCCTACAATGAGCAGTTCTTC. Protein sequence: CASSPPGGSYNEQFF. The chain has TRBV9 and TRBJ2-1; tentative D call: TRBD2 (5 bases). V was cut by 4 bases and J by 1 base, with 12 bases left in between. Germline-derived CDR1 and CDR2 are SGDLS and YYNGEE. The CDR3 loop spans 15 amino acids.

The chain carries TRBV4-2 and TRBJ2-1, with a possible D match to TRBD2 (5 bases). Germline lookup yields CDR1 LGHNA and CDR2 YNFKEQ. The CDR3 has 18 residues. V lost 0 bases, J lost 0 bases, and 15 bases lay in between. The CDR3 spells CASSQDLGGYSSYNEQFF. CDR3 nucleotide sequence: TGTGCCAGCAGCCAAGATCTTGGAGGATATAGCTCCTACAATGAGCAGTTCTTC.

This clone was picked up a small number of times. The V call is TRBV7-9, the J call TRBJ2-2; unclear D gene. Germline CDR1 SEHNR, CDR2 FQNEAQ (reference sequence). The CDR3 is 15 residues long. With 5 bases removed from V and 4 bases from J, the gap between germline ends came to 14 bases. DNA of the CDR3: TGTGCCAGCAGCCATACCCCCGGGCGCACCGGGGAGCTGTTTTTT. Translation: CASSHTPGRTGELFF.

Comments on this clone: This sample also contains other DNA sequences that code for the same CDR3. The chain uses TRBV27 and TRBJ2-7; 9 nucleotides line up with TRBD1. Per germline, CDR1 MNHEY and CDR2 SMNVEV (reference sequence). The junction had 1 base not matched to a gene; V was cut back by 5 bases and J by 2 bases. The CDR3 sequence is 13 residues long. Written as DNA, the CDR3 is TGTGCCAGCAGTGACAGGGGGGCCTACGAGCAGTACTTC. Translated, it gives CASSDRGAYEQYF.

CDR3 nucleotides: TGTGCCAGCAGCCAGGACAGTACGTACGAGCAGTACTTC. This encodes CASSQDSTYEQYF. The chain is built from TRBV7-9 and TRBJ2-7, with D possibly TRBD1 on 6 matching bases. Germline CDR1 is SEHNR and CDR2 is FQNEAQ (reference sequence). V gave up 5 bases and J gave up 4 bases, with 12 bases separating them. The length of the CDR3 is 13 residues.